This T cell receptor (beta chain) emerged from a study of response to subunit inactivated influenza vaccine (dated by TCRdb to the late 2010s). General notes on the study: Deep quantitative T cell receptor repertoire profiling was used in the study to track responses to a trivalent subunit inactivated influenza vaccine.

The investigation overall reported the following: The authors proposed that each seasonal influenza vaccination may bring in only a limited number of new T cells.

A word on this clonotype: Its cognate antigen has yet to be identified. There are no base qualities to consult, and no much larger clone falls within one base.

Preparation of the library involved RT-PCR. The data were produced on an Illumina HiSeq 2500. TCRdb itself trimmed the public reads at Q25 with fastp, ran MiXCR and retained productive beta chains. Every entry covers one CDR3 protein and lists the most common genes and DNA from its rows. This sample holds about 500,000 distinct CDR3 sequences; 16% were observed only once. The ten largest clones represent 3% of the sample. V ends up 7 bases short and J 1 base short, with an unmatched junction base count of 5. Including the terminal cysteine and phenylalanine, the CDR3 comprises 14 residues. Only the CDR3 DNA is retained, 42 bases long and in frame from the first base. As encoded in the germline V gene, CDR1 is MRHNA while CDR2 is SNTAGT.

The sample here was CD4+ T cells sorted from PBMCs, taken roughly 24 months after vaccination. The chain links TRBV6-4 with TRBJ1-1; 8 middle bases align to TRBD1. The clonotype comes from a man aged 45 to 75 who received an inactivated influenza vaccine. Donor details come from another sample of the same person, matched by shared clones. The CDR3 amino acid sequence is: CASTSGQGNTEAFF. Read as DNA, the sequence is TGTGCCAGCACCAGCGGACAGGGGAACACTGAAGCTTTCTTT.